Following are 8 T cell receptor beta chains from one sample sequenced in a study of OX40 agonist ivuxolimab in advanced cancers. The library was prepared using the immunoSEQ multiplex PCR assay. In TCRdb, the immuneACCESS table is reduced to in-frame sequences with V and J assigned. These tables do not hold every clone; where another copy was compared, an unresolved V gene accounts for under half, and the others remain unexplained. The sample has 45,000 to 70,000 clones on record, roughly 86% of them singletons. The ten largest clones represent 6.9% of the sample. Sequenced here: CD4+ or CD8+ T cells sorted from blood, sampled in a trial of the OX40 agonist ivuxolimab. These receptors came from an adult with an advanced solid tumor such as melanoma, head and neck, liver or kidney cancer.

The chain recombines TRBV30 with TRBJ1-4; D may be TRBD1 (6 bases). This CDR3 spans 14 amino acids. Trimming stripped 5 bases from V and 7 bases from J, with 17 bases between. CDR1 and CDR2 from the germline V gene are GTSNPN and SVGIG (reference sequence). The CDR3 loop reads CAWQGGTRGEKLFF. CDR3 nucleotides: TGTGCCTGGCAAGGGGGGACTCGTGGTGAAAAACTGTTTTTT. Combining the CDR3 with reference TRBV30 and TRBJ1-4 gives the whole variable domain SQTIHQWPATLVQPVGSPLSLECTVEGTSNPNLYWYRQAAGRGLQLLFYSVGIGQISSEVPQNLSASRPQDRQFILSSKKLLLSDSGFYLCAWQGGTRGEKLFFGSGTQLSVL.

The chain couples TRBV19 to TRBJ2-3; D is unresolved. V lost 5 bases and J 1 base, leaving 10 bases between the germline ends. This CDR3 spans 14 amino acids. Germline values: CDR1 LNHDA, CDR2 SQIVND (reference sequence). The CDR3 DNA sequence: TGTGCCAGTAGTGACTCAGCAGGCACAGATACGCAGTATTTT. Translating it yields CASSDSAGTDTQYF. The full variable domain, with the rest looked up from reference TRBV19 and TRBJ2-3, is DGGITQSPKYLFRKEGQNVTLSCEQNLNHDAMYWYRQDPGQGLRLIYYSQIVNDFQKGDIAEGYSVSREKKESFPLTVTSAQKNPTAFYLCASSDSAGTDTQYFGPGTRLTVL.

The CDR3 sequence is CASSAHASWVDEQFF. The CDR3 region has the DNA TGTGCCAGCAGCGCTCATGCTAGCTGGGTAGATGAGCAGTTCTTC. The rearrangement joins TRBV9 to TRBJ2-1; D possibly corresponds to TRBD2 (5 bases). The ends were cut back, 3 bases at V and 8 bases at J, with 18 bases in the middle. The CDR3 runs to 15 residues. CDR1 is SGDLS and CDR2 is YYNGEE in the germline V gene. Filled out from reference TRBV9 and TRBJ2-1, the complete variable domain reads DSGVTQTPKHLITATGQRVTLRCSPRSGDLSVYWYQQSLDQGLQFLIQYYNGEERAKGNILERFSAQQFPDLHSELNLSSLELGDSALYFCASSAHASWVDEQFFGPGTRLTVL.

The V call is TRBV7-9, the J call TRBJ1-2; D gene uncertain. Per germline, CDR1 SEHNR and CDR2 FQNEAQ (reference sequence). The V end was cut by 6 bases, the J end by 3 bases, with 14 bases between. The CDR3 spans 14 residues. The CDR3 sequence is CASRNFGAHYGYTF. The CDR3 bases are TGTGCCAGCAGAAATTTCGGTGCCCACTATGGCTACACCTTC.

V is TRBV20-1 and J is TRBJ2-7; possibly TRBD2 for D (5 bases). The CDR3 contains 11 residues. With 3 bases removed from V and 6 bases from J, the gap between germline ends came to 9 bases. The germline CDR1 and CDR2 sequences are DFQATT and SNEGSKA (reference sequence). The CDR3 spells CSASWRLEQYF. The DNA for the CDR3 is TGCAGTGCTAGTTGGAGGCTCGAGCAGTACTTC.

The chain combines TRBV5-1 with TRBJ2-6; D is ambiguous. The ends were cut back, 6 bases at V and 1 base at J, with 8 bases in the middle. The CDR3 is 14 amino acids. The germline CDR1 and CDR2 sequences are SGHRS and YFSETQ. CDR3 amino acids: CASKEGSGANVLTF. In DNA, the CDR3 is TGCGCCAGCAAAGAAGGGTCTGGGGCCAACGTCCTGACTTTC.

The rearrangement uses TRBV19 and TRBJ2-7; TRBD2 might be the D (5 bases). The CDR3 is made up of 13 amino acids. Germline CDR1 reads LNHDA; CDR2 reads SQIVND (reference sequence). V dropped 6 bases and J dropped 4 bases, with 13 bases sitting between them. The CDR3 sequence is CASRGSNWYEQYF. DNA of the CDR3: TGTGCCAGTAGGGGGAGCAACTGGTACGAGCAGTACTTC. Full variable domain (missing parts from reference TRBV19 and TRBJ2-7): DGGITQSPKYLFRKEGQNVTLSCEQNLNHDAMYWYRQDPGQGLRLIYYSQIVNDFQKGDIAEGYSVSREKKESFPLTVTSAQKNPTAFYLCASRGSNWYEQYFGPGTRLTVT.

The V gene is TRBV4-1, the J gene TRBJ2-2; D is perhaps TRBD1 (6 bases). V was shortened by 4 bases and J by 4 bases, with 13 bases between the two germline ends. The germline gives CDR1 MGHRA, CDR2 YSYEKL. This CDR3 contains 15 residues. The CDR3 protein is CASSRDRWGTGELFF. The CDR3 DNA sequence: TGCGCCAGCAGCCGAGACAGGTGGGGCACCGGGGAGCTGTTTTTT.